This T cell receptor (beta chain) was recovered during a study of blood T cell repertoires in COVID-19. Study information: Donors in the United States, Italy and Spain gave samples during acute or convalescent COVID-19.

Original data processing: By means of reference gene primer amplification, nucleated cell counts were estimated. TCRdb's copy holds only in-frame clones and misses some; the assay was immunoSEQ multiplex PCR. V, J and clone size reflect that table, while D and trimming were determined from the DNA. The sample carries tens of thousands of clones, more than 70% recorded once. Germline CDR1 reads SGDLS; CDR2 reads YYNGEE. The CDR3 contains 17 residues. Losses at the gene ends were 4 bases for V and 4 bases for J; bases not matched to a gene: 8. The origin of this receptor is a man in his fifties or sixties with active COVID-19. The V and J genes are TRBV9 and TRBJ2-2, with 12 bases that match TRBD2. Sequenced sample: peripheral blood. The CDR3: CASSLRLAGVSTGELFF. The CDR3 coding sequence is TGTGCCAGCAGCTTACGACTAGCGGGGGTGAGCACCGGGGAGCTGTTTTTT.